These 3 T cell receptor beta chains were sequenced from one sample in a study of beta chain features in type 1 diabetes. Sequenced material consisted of expressed TCRB transcripts (all of the isolated RNA was reverse transcribed). Here immunoSEQ multiplex PCR was the method, and the copy in TCRdb shows in-frame clones only, minus some. Of about 290,000 clones in the sample, 7.5% to 9.5% were seen once. The sample taken for sequencing was central memory CD4+ T cells from blood. Receptors were obtained from a woman aged 18-29 years in good health.

This clone appeared a few times. The gene calls are TRBV9 and TRBJ1-1; no definite D call. This CDR3 has 13 amino acids. V was shortened by 5 bases and J by 0 bases, with 8 bases between the two germline ends. Germline assignment: CDR1 SGDLS and CDR2 YYNGEE. The CDR3 region has the DNA TGTGCCAGCAGGGAACTACTGAACACTGAAGCTTTCTTT. Translating gives CASRELLNTEAFF.

This clone was picked up a small number of times. The chain couples TRBV27 to TRBJ2-5; D is perhaps TRBD1 or TRBD2 (6 bases each). CDR3 length: 14 amino acids. Germline CDR1 reads MNHEY; CDR2 reads SMNVEV (reference sequence). Trimming pared 0 bases from V and 5 bases from J, leaving 10 bases between. CDR3 coding DNA: TGTGCCAGCAGTTTATCGAGGGGGAGGGAGACCCAGTACTTC. It is translated as CASSLSRGRETQYF.

This clone was observed a few times. The genes are TRBV4-1 and TRBJ2-2, with D possibly being TRBD1 (5 bases). There are 16 residues in the CDR3. CDR1 MGHRA and CDR2 YSYEKL come from the germline V gene. V lost 6 bases and J 0 bases, leaving 14 bases between the germline ends. CDR3: CASSSRQTANTGELFF. The CDR3 DNA is TGCGCCAGCAGTTCCCGACAGACGGCGAACACCGGGGAGCTGTTTTTT.